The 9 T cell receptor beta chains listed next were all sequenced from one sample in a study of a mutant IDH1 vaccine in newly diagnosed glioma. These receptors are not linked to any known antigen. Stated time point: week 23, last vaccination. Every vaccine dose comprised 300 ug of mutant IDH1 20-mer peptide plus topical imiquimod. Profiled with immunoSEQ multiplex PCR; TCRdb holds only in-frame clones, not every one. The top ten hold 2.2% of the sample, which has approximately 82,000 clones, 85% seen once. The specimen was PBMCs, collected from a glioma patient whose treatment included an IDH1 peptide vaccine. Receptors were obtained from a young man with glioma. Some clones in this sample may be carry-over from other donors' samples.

CDR3 sequence (DNA): TGTGCCAGCAGCGCGCCGAAGAGTCAGCTGAACTATGGCTACACCTTC. Translating gives CASSAPKSQLNYGYTF. The V call is TRBV9, the J call TRBJ1-2; D gene unclear. The CDR3 runs to 16 residues. Germline V CDR1 and CDR2: SGDLS, YYNGEE. V shed 3 bases and J shed 2 bases, with 17 bases lying between them.

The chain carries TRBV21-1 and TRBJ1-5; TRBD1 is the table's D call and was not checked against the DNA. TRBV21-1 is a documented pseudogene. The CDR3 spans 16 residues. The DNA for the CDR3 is TGTGCCAGCAGCAATTACAGGGCCAGGGGCAATCAGCCCCAGCATTTT. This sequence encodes CASSNYRARGNQPQHF.

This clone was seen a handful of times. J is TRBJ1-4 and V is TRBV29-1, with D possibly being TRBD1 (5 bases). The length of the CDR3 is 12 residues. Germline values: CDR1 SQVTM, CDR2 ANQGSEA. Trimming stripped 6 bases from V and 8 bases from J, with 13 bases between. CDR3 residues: CSVGTAQEKLFF. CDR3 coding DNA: TGCAGCGTCGGGACGGCACAGGAAAAACTGTTTTTT.

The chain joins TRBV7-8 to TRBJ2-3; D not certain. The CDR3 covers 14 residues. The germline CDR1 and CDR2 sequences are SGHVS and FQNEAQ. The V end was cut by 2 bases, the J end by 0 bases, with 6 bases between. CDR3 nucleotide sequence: TGTGCCAGCAGCTTAATCGCTAGCACAGATACGCAGTATTTT. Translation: CASSLIASTDTQYF.

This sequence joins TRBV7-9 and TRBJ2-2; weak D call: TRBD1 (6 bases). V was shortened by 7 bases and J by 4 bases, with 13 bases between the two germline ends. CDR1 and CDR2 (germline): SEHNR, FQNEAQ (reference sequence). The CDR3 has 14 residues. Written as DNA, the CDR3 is TGTGCCAGCATCCTACAGGGTGGCACCGGGGAGCTGTTTTTT. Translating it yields CASILQGGTGELFF. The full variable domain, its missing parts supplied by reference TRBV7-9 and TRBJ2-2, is DTGVSQNPRHKITKRGQNVTFRCDPISEHNRLYWYRQTLGQGPEFLTYFQNEAQLEKSRLLSDRFSAERPKGSFSTLEIQRTEQGDSAMYLCASILQGGTGELFFGEGSRLTVL.

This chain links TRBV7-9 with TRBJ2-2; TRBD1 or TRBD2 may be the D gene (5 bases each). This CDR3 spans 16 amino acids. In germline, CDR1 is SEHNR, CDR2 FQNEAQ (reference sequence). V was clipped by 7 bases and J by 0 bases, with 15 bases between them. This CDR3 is CASIIRGAPNTGELFF. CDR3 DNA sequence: TGTGCCAGCATCATTAGGGGAGCCCCGAACACCGGGGAGCTGTTTTTT.

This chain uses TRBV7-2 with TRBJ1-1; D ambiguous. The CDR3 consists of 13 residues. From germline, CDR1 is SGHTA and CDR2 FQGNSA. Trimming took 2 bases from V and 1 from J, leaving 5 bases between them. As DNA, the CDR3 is TGTGCCAGCAGCTTACTAGGGAACACTGAAGCTTTCTTT. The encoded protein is CASSLLGNTEAFF. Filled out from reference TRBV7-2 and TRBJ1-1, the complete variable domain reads GAGVSQSPSNKVTEKGKDVELRCDPISGHTALYWYRQSLGQGLEFLIYFQGNSAPDKSGLPSDRFSAERTGGSVSTLTIQRTQQEDSAVYLCASSLLGNTEAFFGQGTRLTVV.

The CDR3 DNA sequence: TGTGCCAGCAGCTTAGGGGGTTGGACAGATACGCAGTATTTT. This encodes CASSLGGWTDTQYF. V usage is TRBV11-3 and J usage is TRBJ2-3; D gene uncertain. V lost 1 base and J lost 3, with 8 bases in between. Germline V gives CDR1 SGHNT, CDR2 YENEEA. The CDR3 spans 14 residues.

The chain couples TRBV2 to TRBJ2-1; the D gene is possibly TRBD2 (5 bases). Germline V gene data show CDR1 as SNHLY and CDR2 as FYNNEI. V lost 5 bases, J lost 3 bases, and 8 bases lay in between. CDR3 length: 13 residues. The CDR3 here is CASSWTGYNEQFF. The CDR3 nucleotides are TGTGCCAGCAGTTGGACTGGCTACAATGAGCAGTTCTTC.